This TCR beta chain originates from a study of T cell responses to AZD1222 COVID-19 vaccine. The repertoire was sequenced with immunoSEQ multiplex PCR; TCRdb's copy has only in-frame clones and lacks some. The sample lists 130,000 or so clones; just over 85% were seen once. Germline CDR1 SGHDN, CDR2 FVKESK. This CDR3 is built from 15 residues. Trimming stripped 1 base from V and 5 bases from J, with 14 bases between. The sample consisted of peripheral blood, taken on day 0 of AZD1222 vaccination. This clonotype was sampled from an adult in good health. The V gene is TRBV14, the J gene TRBJ2-5; no definite D call. The CDR3 here is CASSQGQRVGETQYF. The CDR3, as DNA: TGTGCCAGCAGCCAAGGTCAACGGGTAGGGGAGACCCAGTACTTC.